The rows below give T cell receptor beta chains drawn from one sample of a study of shared clonotypes between healthy human individuals. The data were produced by immunoSEQ multiplex PCR, yet TCRdb's version contains in-frame clones alone and is incomplete. The table has 2 million to 2.5 million clones, less than 95% seen once. The specimen sequenced was naive CD8+ T cells sorted from blood. These receptors were obtained from a man younger than 35 in good health. The CDR3 runs from the conserved cysteine through the conserved F or W. A clone size is listed for some rows: how often the clone was seen (once, few, many), or a class if it is expanded.

j_call v_call clone_size cdr3_aa
TRBJ2-2 TRBV7-9 NA CASSADGPNTGELFF
TRBJ2-7 TRBV6-1 once CASSVGRAGEGASYEQYF
TRBJ2-1 TRBV7-9 once CASSLTYNEQFF
TRBJ2-5 TRBV11-2 NA CASSLYVGSQETQYF
TRBJ2-2 TRBV7-6 once CASSLGWTDTGELFF
TRBJ2-7 TRBV27 few CASSVTGPQGEQYF
TRBJ2-7 TRBV7-9 NA CASSIGNYEQYF
TRBJ2-1 TRBV14 NA CASGNGGEQFF
TRBJ2-7 TRBV27 NA CASMTDSYEQYF
TRBJ2-1 TRBV6-5 NA CASSYTEGGPYNEQFF
TRBJ1-5 TRBV28 NA CASSLQDREGWNNQPQHF
TRBJ2-1 TRBV9 NA CASSVAGQRANEQFF
TRBJ2-1 TRBV27 NA CASSMGLAAYNEQFF
TRBJ1-2 TRBV9 NA CASSAEGQGSGGYTF
TRBJ2-2 TRBV5-8 NA CASSEDAGELFF
TRBJ1-5 TRBV30 NA CAYSYYSNQPQHF
TRBJ2-2 TRBV29-1 NA CSVDASTGELFF
TRBJ1-3 TRBV7-9 NA CASSLARGVAGNTIYF
TRBJ1-2 TRBV10-2 NA CASQMPQQGPNYGYTF
TRBJ2-7 TRBV5-6 NA CASSLAGQGIRSYEQYF
TRBJ2-7 TRBV14 NA CASSQDIYEQYF
TRBJ2-1 TRBV7-9 NA CASSPGLDRQFF
TRBJ1-6 TRBV27 NA CASSLMSTYNSPLHF
TRBJ1-3 TRBV13 NA CASSPQTGLDTIYF
TRBJ1-1 TRBV5-1 NA CASSLVGQGAANTEAFF
TRBJ2-3 TRBV7-9 NA CASRVSTDTQYF
TRBJ2-2 TRBV10-2 NA CASSEVPATYTGELFF
TRBJ2-2 TRBV7-9 NA CASSSRLAGGLDTGELFF